The 17 T cell receptor beta chains given below trace back to one sample, sequenced in a study of blood T cell repertoires in COVID-19. The method was immunoSEQ multiplex PCR; TCRdb's version includes in-frame clones alone and lacks a portion of them. Of about 88,000 clones in the sample, about 90% are singletons; the top ten hold over 6.5%. Sequenced input: peripheral blood. These receptors all come from a man aged 18 to 29 with COVID-19, enrolled during active disease.

This chain uses TRBV10-3 with TRBJ1-5, with 9 bases identical to TRBD1. Germline V gives CDR1 ENHRY, CDR2 SYGVKD. Trimming took 2 bases from V and 6 from J; bases not matched to a gene: 5. The CDR3 covers 15 residues. This CDR3 reads CAISEDRGLGQPQHF. The CDR3 DNA follows: TGTGCCATCAGTGAGGACAGGGGGTTAGGTCAGCCCCAGCATTTT.

V is TRBV28 and J is TRBJ1-2, with TRBD1 matching over 9 bases. The germline CDR1 and CDR2 sequences are MDHEN and SYDVKM. This CDR3 contains 18 residues. V was pared by 1 base and J by 3 bases, with 12 bases of the junction left unmatched. CDR3 residues: CASSLSRNNRGHDYGYTF. DNA for the CDR3: TGTGCCAGCAGTTTATCCCGTAATAACAGGGGGCACGACTATGGCTACACCTTC.

The chain combines TRBV28 with TRBJ2-2, with a possible D match to TRBD2 (6 bases). CDR3 length equals 15 residues. Per germline, CDR1 MDHEN and CDR2 SYDVKM. Trimming pared 3 bases from V and 4 bases from J, leaving 12 bases between. The CDR3 sequence: CASSFGDWGTGELFF. CDR3 nucleotide sequence: TGTGCCAGCAGTTTTGGGGACTGGGGCACCGGGGAGCTGTTTTTT.

V gene TRBV27 combines with J gene TRBJ1-2; 9 nucleotides agree with TRBD1. This CDR3 is built from 15 residues. CDR1 is MNHEY, CDR2 SMNVEV, per germline (reference sequence). Trimming at V came to 4 bases and at J to 5 bases, leaving 8 bases not matched to a gene. The CDR3 spells CASSSETGGVYGYTF. The CDR3 coding sequence is TGTGCCAGCAGTTCGGAGACAGGGGGTGTATATGGCTACACCTTC.

The rearrangement uses TRBV9 and TRBJ2-1; 10 bases agree with TRBD2. V was clipped by 0 bases and J by 4 bases; unmatched bases: 13. Germline V CDR1 and CDR2: SGDLS, YYNGEE. This CDR3 is 19 amino acids long. Here the CDR3 DNA reads TGTGCCAGCAGCGTAGGGGGGGTGGCTAGCGGGAGCCGTTACAATGAGCAGTTCTTC. Amino acids: CASSVGGVASGSRYNEQFF.

V gene TRBV30 combines with J gene TRBJ2-2; D is unclear. The CDR3 runs 14 residues. Trimming removed 5 bases from V and 1 base from J, with 11 bases in between. Per the germline V gene, CDR1 is GTSNPN and CDR2 is SVGIG (reference sequence). DNA for the CDR3: TGTGCCTGGCTTACGGTGCAGAACACCGGGGAGCTGTTTTTT. This translates into CAWLTVQNTGELFF.

The chain joins TRBV3-1 (or the pseudogene TRBV3-2) to TRBJ2-7; D gene uncertain. CDR1 and CDR2 (germline): LGHDT, YNNKEL (reference sequence). Trimming pared 0 bases from V and 3 bases from J, leaving 12 bases between. The CDR3 spans 15 residues. The CDR3 nucleotides read TGTGCCAGCAGCCAAGAACAGAGTTCTATCTACGAGCAGTACTTC. Translation: CASSQEQSSIYEQYF.

The V gene is TRBV7-6, the J gene TRBJ2-1; D perhaps matches TRBD2 (6 bases). The CDR3 contains 17 residues. Germline assignment: CDR1 SGHVS and CDR2 FNYEAQ. The V end was cut by 4 bases, the J end by 0 bases, with 16 bases between. In nucleotides, the CDR3 is TGTGCCAGCAGCTCCCCTCGTCCGGGACTCTCCTACAATGAGCAGTTCTTC. It encodes CASSSPRPGLSYNEQFF.

The chain is built from TRBV4-1 and TRBJ1-3, with a possible D match to TRBD1 (6 bases). V dropped 0 bases and J dropped 4 bases, with 13 bases sitting between them. The V gene's germline CDR1 is MGHRA and CDR2 YSYEKL. The CDR3 runs 16 residues. CDR3 amino acids: CASSQDPRGPGNTIYF. The CDR3 coding sequence is TGCGCCAGCAGCCAAGATCCCAGGGGCCCCGGAAACACCATATATTTT.

The chain links TRBV9 to TRBJ2-1; 7 nucleotides agree with TRBD2. V was pared by 7 bases and J by 4 bases, with 8 bases of the junction left unmatched. The germline V gene has CDR1 SGDLS and CDR2 YYNGEE. This CDR3 has 14 amino acids. CDR3 in DNA: TGTGCCAGCTCCCTGGCGGGAGAGTACAATGAGCAGTTCTTC. Protein sequence: CASSLAGEYNEQFF.

The chain couples TRBV5-4 to TRBJ1-3, with D maybe TRBD1 (5 bases). V was pared by 3 bases and J by 9 bases, with 13 bases between. The CDR3 spans 13 residues. The germline CDR1 and CDR2 sequences are SGHNT and YYREEE (reference sequence). The CDR3 coding sequence is TGTGCCAGCAGCTCGGGACTCCCGGGCACCATATATTTT. Translation gives CASSSGLPGTIYF.

The V and J genes are TRBV2 and TRBJ2-2, with 8 bases lining up with TRBD1. The CDR3 has 15 residues. Germline V CDR1 and CDR2: SNHLY, FYNNEI. The junction had 10 bases not matched to a gene; V was cut back by 6 bases and J by 7 bases. CDR3 nucleotides: TGTGCCAGCAGCGTAAGGACAGGGACCAGCGGGGAGCTGTTTTTT. Residues: CASSVRTGTSGELFF. The full variable domain, completed using reference TRBV2 and TRBJ2-2, is EPEVTQTPSHQVTQMGQEVILRCVPISNHLYFYWYRQILGQKVEFLVSFYNNEISEKSEIFDDQFSVERPDGSNFTLKIRSTKLEDSAMYFCASSVRTGTSGELFFGEGSRLTVL.

V usage is TRBV12-1 and J usage is TRBJ2-5; TRBD1 reflects the table's D call only, with no check against the DNA. TRBV12-1 corresponds to a pseudogene. The CDR3 runs to 15 residues. CDR3 residues: CASSPRTGRGETQYF. In nucleotides, the CDR3 is TGTGCCAGCAGCCCGCGGACAGGGAGGGGAGAGACCCAGTACTTC.

This sequence joins TRBV18 and TRBJ2-3, with 8 bases identical to TRBD2. The CDR3 runs 16 residues. Germline CDR1 reads KGHSH; CDR2 reads LQKENI. V lost 6 bases and J lost 2; bases outside the gene matches: 10. The CDR3 nucleotides read TGTGCCAGCTCGGTTATAGCGGGGCATCTCACAGATACGCAGTATTTT. This codes for CASSVIAGHLTDTQYF.

The rearrangement joins TRBV4-3 to TRBJ2-7, with TRBD2 matching over 10 bases. Germline values: CDR1 LGHNA, CDR2 YSLEER. The CDR3 extends over 17 amino acids. Losses at the gene ends were 1 base for V and 3 bases for J; bases not matched to a gene: 9. In DNA form, the CDR3 reads TGCGCCAGCAGCCAAGGAGGTAGCGGGAGGTTCATCTACGAGCAGTACTTC. Translating it yields CASSQGGSGRFIYEQYF.

This clone was detected once. The genes are TRBV9 and TRBJ1-2, with 7 bases fitting TRBD1. The V and J ends lost 0 bases and 4 bases, in that order; junction bases with no gene match: 12. This CDR3 comprises 17 residues. Germline loops: CDR1 SGDLS, CDR2 YYNGEE. The CDR3 DNA reads TGTGCCAGCAGCGTAGCTACGACAGGGACGCTAGCCTATGGCTACACCTTC. This sequence encodes CASSVATTGTLAYGYTF.

The rearrangement joins TRBV9 to TRBJ1-5, with a tentative D call TRBD1 (5 bases). CDR3 length equals 15 residues. The germline CDR1 and CDR2 sequences are SGDLS and YYNGEE. V dropped 3 bases and J dropped 1 base, with 11 bases sitting between them. The CDR3 is CASSEGVGSNQPQHF. CDR3 DNA sequence: TGTGCCAGCAGCGAAGGGGTCGGAAGCAATCAGCCCCAGCATTTT. Complete variable domain (other parts from reference TRBV9 and TRBJ1-5): DSGVTQTPKHLITATGQRVTLRCSPRSGDLSVYWYQQSLDQGLQFLIQYYNGEERAKGNILERFSAQQFPDLHSELNLSSLELGDSALYFCASSEGVGSNQPQHFGDGTRLSIL.